This T cell receptor beta chain was observed in a study of cytomegalovirus exposure and HLA in healthy donors. Points from the study as a whole: Some highly shared sequence variants likely arose as a pipeline artifact.

Trimming stripped 4 bases from V and 2 bases from J, with 17 bases between. The CDR3 is made up of 16 amino acids. CDR1 and CDR2 (germline): LNHDA, SQIVND (reference sequence). This PCR relied on a set of 60 Vbeta primers and 13 Jbeta primers. Measured with immunoSEQ multiplex PCR; TCRdb has only the in-frame clones, and not every one. The sample lists 150,000 to 200,000 clones; roughly 82% were seen once. Regarding this clone: Its antigen remains unknown.

Source material: PBMCs. The rearrangement joins TRBV19 to TRBJ2-5; D perhaps matches TRBD1 (6 bases). This receptor was identified in a girl between 5 and 17 years old in good health and CMV-seropositive. The CDR3 loop is CASSTRSGTTQETQYF. DNA of the CDR3: TGTGCCAGTAGTACCAGATCCGGGACAACTCAAGAGACCCAGTACTTC.